This passage covers 8 T cell receptor beta chains from one sample sequenced in a study of blood T cell repertoires in COVID-19. Repertoires were generated with immunoSEQ multiplex PCR, while TCRdb's copy carries only in-frame clones and drops some. The sample shows about 250,000 clones, about 80% of them seen only once. The sample was peripheral blood. The receptors shown here come from a person between 65 and 80 years old with COVID-19, enrolled during active disease.

The V and J genes are TRBV28 and TRBJ2-5; D uncertain. Deletions cut 2 bases from V and 7 bases from J, with 11 bases between. Germline lookup yields CDR1 MDHEN and CDR2 SYDVKM. There are 13 residues in the CDR3. The CDR3 bases are TGTGCCAGCAGTTTACCCTCACGAGGGACCCAGTACTTC. The encoded protein is CASSLPSRGTQYF.

The rearrangement links TRBV19 to TRBJ2-5; D unresolved. The CDR3 loop spans 13 amino acids. The V gene lost 5 bases and the J gene lost 5 bases, with 12 bases spanning the gap. Germline CDR1 reads LNHDA; CDR2 reads SQIVND (reference sequence). The CDR3 DNA reads TGTGCCAGTAGTGTGGCTAGGTTGGAGACCCAGTACTTC. It is translated as CASSVARLETQYF.

The rearrangement uses TRBV14 and TRBJ2-1; D possibly corresponds to TRBD2 (6 bases). Trimming cost V 3 bases and J 9 bases, with 12 bases left between them. The CDR3 is made up of 13 amino acids. From germline, CDR1 is SGHDN and CDR2 FVKESK. Here the CDR3 DNA reads TGTGCCAGCAGCCAGCATCACGGGGGTGAGCAGTTCTTC. Amino acid sequence: CASSQHHGGEQFF.

This sequence joins TRBV28 and TRBJ1-5, with D perhaps matching TRBD1 (5 bases). Trimming took 7 bases from V and 6 from J, leaving 22 bases between them. The CDR3 is 16 residues long. Per the germline V gene, CDR1 is MDHEN and CDR2 is SYDVKM. In DNA, the CDR3 is TGTGCCAGCACCCCAAGGGCCCAAGGGGTAGGTCAGCCCCAGCATTTT. Translated, it gives CASTPRAQGVGQPQHF.

The V gene is TRBV27, the J gene TRBJ1-2; unclear D gene. Per the germline V gene, CDR1 is MNHEY and CDR2 is SMNVEV (reference sequence). The CDR3 sequence is 13 residues long. The ends were cut back, 6 bases at V and 4 bases at J, with 12 bases in the middle. CDR3 loop: CASRPLDSYGYTF. The CDR3 DNA is TGTGCCAGCAGGCCTCTGGACTCCTATGGCTACACCTTC.

The chain uses TRBV9 and TRBJ2-1; D is possibly TRBD2 (5 bases). Germline V gene sequence: CDR1 SGDLS, CDR2 YYNGEE. Trimming pared 0 bases from V and 10 bases from J, leaving 17 bases between. The CDR3 sequence is 15 residues long. For the CDR3, the DNA is TGTGCCAGCAGCGTAGATGGGAGAACCACTTCCGAGCAGTTCTTC. The encoded protein is CASSVDGRTTSEQFF.

The gene calls are TRBV18 and TRBJ1-5, with D possibly matching TRBD1 (5 bases). The CDR3 is made up of 17 amino acids. Trimming cost V 3 bases and J 2 bases, with 17 bases left between them. The germline V gene has CDR1 KGHSH and CDR2 LQKENI. CDR3 in amino acids: CASSPSGPQGGNQPQHF. CDR3 bases: TGTGCCAGCTCACCTTCCGGGCCCCAAGGGGGCAATCAGCCCCAGCATTTT.

The genes are TRBV9 and TRBJ1-6; tentatively, D is TRBD1 (6 bases). CDR1 and CDR2 from the germline V gene are SGDLS and YYNGEE. V lost 4 bases to trimming and J lost 6 bases, with 17 bases between them. This CDR3 has 16 residues. The CDR3 DNA follows: TGTGCCAGCAGCCCTAGGGGGGGGAGCTCTAATTCACCCCTCCACTTT. The encoded protein is CASSPRGGSSNSPLHF.